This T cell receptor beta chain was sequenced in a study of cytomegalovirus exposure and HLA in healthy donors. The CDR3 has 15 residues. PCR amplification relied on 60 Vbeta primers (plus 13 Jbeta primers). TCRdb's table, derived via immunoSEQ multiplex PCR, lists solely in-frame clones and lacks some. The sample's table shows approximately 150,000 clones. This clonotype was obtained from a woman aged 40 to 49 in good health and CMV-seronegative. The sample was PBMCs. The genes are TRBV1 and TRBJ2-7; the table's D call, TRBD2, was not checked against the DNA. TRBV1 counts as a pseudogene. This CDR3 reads CTSSQEGTRPYEQYV. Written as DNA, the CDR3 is TGCACCAGCAGCCAAGAAGGGACTAGACCCTACGAGCAGTACGTC.